Included here is one T cell receptor beta chain sequence, with context. Its antigen is not identified. A second PCR, run for roughly 7 to 12 cycles, used a sample-barcoded 5' primer plus a J-beta primer mix. TCRdb called the 5' RACE reads again in MiXCR, with one record for every CDR3 protein. The sample gives 650,000 to 1,000,000 distinct CDR3 sequences, under 40% of which show up once; 10% to 15% is in the top ten. This specimen belongs to a study of blood T cells in healthy people across ages. V trimming: 7 bases; J trimming: 3 bases; junction bases outside the gene matches: 7. The germline gives CDR1 LNHDA, CDR2 SQIVND (reference sequence). The CDR3 has 14 amino acids. Findings and caveats of the study: Observed TCR beta diversity per million T cells went down as age went up. This fall followed a roughly linear course with age. Estimated diversity, derived from one million T cells, was regarded as an underestimate.

Sequenced material: blood. The V call is TRBV19, the J call TRBJ1-2; TRBD1 agrees at 8 bases. The receptor was isolated from a man aged 18 to 29 in good health. CDR3 sequence reads: CASTPDRADYGYTF. The CDR3 DNA is TGTGCCAGTACCCCGGACAGGGCGGACTATGGCTACACCTTC.